A single sample gave rise to the 22 T cell receptor beta chains below, sequenced in a study of blood T cell repertoires in COVID-19. Assay used: immunoSEQ multiplex PCR; TCRdb lists only in-frame clones, some missing. The data show about 42,000 clones, almost 90% seen once. Sequenced sample: peripheral blood. Source of these receptors: a man aged 45-65 years with active COVID-19.

The chain has TRBV5-8 and TRBJ1-2; D possibly corresponds to TRBD1 (6 bases). Germline V gives CDR1 SGHTS, CDR2 YDEGEE. The CDR3 runs to 13 residues. V lost 3 bases and J 2 bases, leaving 8 bases between the germline ends. This chain's CDR3 is CASSWGQNYGYTF. The CDR3 DNA reads TGTGCCAGCAGCTGGGGACAAAACTATGGCTACACCTTC.

This rearrangement joins TRBV4-2 to TRBJ2-3, with 10 nucleotides matching TRBD2. The germline gives CDR1 LGHNA, CDR2 YNFKEQ. After removal of 4 bases from V and 3 bases from J, the junction contained 4 bases not matched to a gene. This CDR3 region has 15 residues. The DNA of the CDR3 is TGTGCCAGCAGCCTACTAGCGGGGAATACAGATACGCAGTATTTT. This translates into CASSLLAGNTDTQYF.

The chain has TRBV18 and TRBJ2-3, with 7 bases lining up with TRBD1. The germline gives CDR1 KGHSH, CDR2 LQKENI. This CDR3 is built from 15 residues. V was clipped by 2 bases and J by 0 bases; unmatched bases: 2. CDR3 coding DNA: TGTGCCAGCTCACCAAGGGGGCTCAGCACAGATACGCAGTATTTT. It is translated as CASSPRGLSTDTQYF.

This sequence joins TRBV5-5 and TRBJ1-1; unclear D gene. The CDR3 extends over 14 amino acids. Germline CDR1 reads SGHKS; CDR2 reads YYEKEE (reference sequence). Trimming pared 2 bases from V and 1 base from J, leaving 9 bases between. The CDR3 DNA reads TGTGCCAGCAGCTTCGGGGTTTGGAACACTGAAGCTTTCTTT. Its protein is CASSFGVWNTEAFF.

This rearrangement joins TRBV28 to TRBJ1-4, with 8 positions matching TRBD1. The junction had 8 bases not matched to a gene; V was cut back by 5 bases and J by 0 bases. The CDR3 extends over 17 amino acids. Germline V gene lookup returns CDR1 MDHEN and CDR2 SYDVKM. The CDR3 loop reads CASSPGQEAATNEKLFF. The CDR3 coding sequence is TGTGCCAGCAGTCCGGGACAGGAAGCTGCAACTAATGAAAAACTGTTTTTT. The variable domain in full, with the rest retrieved from reference TRBV28 and TRBJ1-4, is DVKVTQSSRYLVKRTGEKVFLECVQDMDHENMFWYRQDPGLGLRLIYFSYDVKMKEKGDIPEGYSVSREKKERFSLILESASTNQTSMYLCASSPGQEAATNEKLFFGSGTQLSVL.

The chain employs TRBV4-1 and TRBJ1-4, with 9 bases aligning to TRBD1. With V trimmed by 2 bases and J by 8 bases, 6 bases remained unmatched. Per germline, CDR1 MGHRA and CDR2 YSYEKL. The CDR3 has 15 amino acids. CDR3 residues: CASSQLTGGGEKLFF. The DNA for the CDR3 is TGCGCCAGCAGCCAACTGACAGGGGGTGGGGAAAAACTGTTTTTT.

This rearrangement joins TRBV14 to TRBJ2-3; the match to TRBD2 covers 8 bases. Trimming took 5 bases from V and 4 from J; bases not matched to a gene: 8. The CDR3 contains 15 residues. Germline CDR1 and CDR2: SGHDN and FVKESK. The CDR3 loop is CASSVPRGGADTQYF. CDR3 DNA sequence: TGTGCCAGCAGCGTTCCTCGGGGGGGGGCAGATACGCAGTATTTT. Together with reference TRBV14 and TRBJ2-3, the CDR3 gives the full variable domain: EAGVTQFPSHSVIEKGQTVTLRCDPISGHDNLYWYRRVMGKEIKFLLHFVKESKQDESGMPNNRFLAERTGGTYSTLKVQPAELEDSGVYFCASSVPRGGADTQYFGPGTRLTVL.

This clone has just a few counts. The rearrangement links TRBV6-1 to TRBJ1-4, with 10 bases lining up with TRBD1. J was trimmed by 10 bases and V by 1 base; bases with no gene match: 3. The CDR3 sequence is 14 residues long. From germline, CDR1 is MNHNS and CDR2 SASEGT. CDR3 coding DNA: TGTGCCAGCAGTGAAGGGGGACAGGGGTCAAAACTGTTTTTT. It encodes CASSEGGQGSKLFF.

V is TRBV5-6 and J is TRBJ1-1; 7 positions match TRBD1. CDR3 length: 14 amino acids. With 5 bases clipped from V and 1 base from J, the junction kept 5 bases outside the gene matches. CDR1 SGHDT and CDR2 YYEEEE come from the germline V gene. The DNA for the CDR3 is TGTGCCAGCAGTCCGGGACAGCAGAACACTGAAGCTTTCTTT. Translating it yields CASSPGQQNTEAFF. Using reference TRBV5-6 and TRBJ1-1 for the parts outside the CDR3, the full variable domain is DAGVTQSPTHLIKTRGQQVTLRCSPKSGHDTVSWYQQALGQGPQFIFQYYEEEERQRGNFPDRFSGHQFPNYSSELNVNALLLGDSALYLCASSPGQQNTEAFFGQGTRLTVV.

The rearrangement uses TRBV5-8 and TRBJ1-2; D ambiguous. V shed 4 bases and J shed 3 bases, with 13 bases lying between them. The CDR3 runs 14 residues. Germline assignment: CDR1 SGHTS and CDR2 YDEGEE. CDR3 nucleotide sequence: TGTGCCAGCAGCCGAATGGCCAGCGACTATGGCTACACCTTC. Its protein product is CASSRMASDYGYTF.

The chain links TRBV7-2 to TRBJ2-3; 16 positions agree with TRBD2. Unmatched junction bases numbered 7, after V lost 1 base and J lost 9 bases. CDR3 size: 17 residues. In germline, CDR1 is SGHTA, CDR2 FQGNSA. The CDR3 loop reads CASSLVGTSGGVRTQYF. Here the CDR3 DNA reads TGTGCCAGCAGCTTAGTGGGGACTAGCGGGGGGGTGAGGACGCAGTATTTT.

This sequence joins TRBV19 and TRBJ1-5, with D possibly TRBD1 on 5 matching bases. There are 14 residues in the CDR3. Germline V gives CDR1 LNHDA, CDR2 SQIVND (reference sequence). V lost 3 bases and J 0 bases, leaving 6 bases between the germline ends. DNA for the CDR3: TGTGCCAGTAGTATTACAGGTAGCAATCAGCCCCAGCATTTT. Amino acid sequence: CASSITGSNQPQHF. Full variable domain (missing parts from reference TRBV19 and TRBJ1-5): DGGITQSPKYLFRKEGQNVTLSCEQNLNHDAMYWYRQDPGQGLRLIYYSQIVNDFQKGDIAEGYSVSREKKESFPLTVTSAQKNPTAFYLCASSITGSNQPQHFGDGTRLSIL.

The CDR3 region has the DNA TGTGCCATCAGTGAGGGACAGGGCTTTAATCAGCCCCAGCATTTT. Translating it yields CAISEGQGFNQPQHF. V is TRBV10-3 and J is TRBJ1-5, with TRBD1 matching 8 bases. Germline V gives CDR1 ENHRY, CDR2 SYGVKD. The CDR3 contains 15 residues. The junction had 4 bases not matched to a gene; V was cut back by 2 bases and J by 4 bases.

The chain couples TRBV6-5 to TRBJ1-2; tentatively, D is TRBD1 (5 bases). Germline CDR1 reads MNHEY; CDR2 reads SVGAGI. V lost 4 bases to trimming and J lost 8 bases, with 20 bases between them. This CDR3 spans 15 amino acids. The CDR3 spells CASSSPGTGGRGYTF. As DNA, the CDR3 is TGTGCCAGCAGTTCTCCCGGGACTGGAGGTCGCGGCTACACCTTC.

The rearrangement joins TRBV15 to TRBJ2-5; D gene unclear. V dropped 1 base and J dropped 0 bases, with 6 bases sitting between them. Germline V gene data show CDR1 as LNHNV and CDR2 as YYDKDF (reference sequence). CDR3 length: 14 amino acids. Here the CDR3 reads CATSRVVHQETQYF. CDR3 in DNA: TGTGCCACCAGCAGAGTCGTTCACCAAGAGACCCAGTACTTC. The full variable domain, in which reference TRBV15 and TRBJ2-5 provide the parts outside the CDR3, is DAMVIQNPRYQVTQFGKPVTLSCSQTLNHNVMYWYQQKSSQAPKLLFHYYDKDFNNEADTPDNFQSRRPNTSFCFLDIRSPGLGDTAMYLCATSRVVHQETQYFGPGTRLLVL.

DNA for the CDR3: TGTGCCAGCAACGTACAGCAGGGGTACAATCAGCCCCAGCATTTT. Translated, it gives CASNVQQGYNQPQHF. The chain recombines TRBV6-5 with TRBJ1-5, with D possibly TRBD1 on 6 matching bases. Germline CDR1 reads MNHEY; CDR2 reads SVGAGI. The CDR3 spans 15 residues. The ends were cut back, 7 bases at V and 3 bases at J, with 16 bases in the middle.

The rearrangement uses TRBV6-5 and TRBJ2-7, with 7 bases fitting TRBD2. Losses at the gene ends were 5 bases for V and 0 bases for J; bases not matched to a gene: 7. Germline assignment: CDR1 MNHEY and CDR2 SVGAGI. This CDR3 is 15 amino acids long. CDR3 DNA: TGTGCCAGCAGTCCACGGGAGCGGGGCTCCTACGAGCAGTACTTC. This sequence encodes CASSPRERGSYEQYF.

The genes are TRBV5-1 and TRBJ2-5; D may be TRBD1 (6 bases). Trimming shortened V by 4 bases and J by 1 base, and 11 bases separated the two germline ends. CDR3 length equals 14 residues. The germline V gene has CDR1 SGHRS and CDR2 YFSETQ. DNA of the CDR3: TGCGCCAGCAGCCCAGGACAGTTCCAAGAGACCCAGTACTTC. As protein: CASSPGQFQETQYF. The full variable domain, in which reference TRBV5-1 and TRBJ2-5 provide the parts outside the CDR3, is KAGVTQTPRYLIKTRGQQVTLSCSPISGHRSVSWYQQTPGQGLQFLFEYFSETQRNKGNFPGRFSGRQFSNSRSEMNVSTLELGDSALYLCASSPGQFQETQYFGPGTRLLVL.

The chain employs TRBV3-1 (or the pseudogene TRBV3-2) and TRBJ1-3; D unresolved. Germline-derived CDR1 and CDR2 are LGHDT and YNNKEL (reference sequence). Trimming removed 5 bases at V and 4 bases at J, with 15 bases between. The CDR3 loop spans 15 amino acids. The CDR3 DNA reads as TGTGCCAGCAGCGCCTCTGGCGGGAGGGGAAACACCATATATTTT. This encodes CASSASGGRGNTIYF.

This clone was seen once. This chain links TRBV21-1 with TRBJ2-5; TRBD1 is taken as the D call from the table, unchecked against the DNA. TRBV21-1 is flagged as a pseudogene. The CDR3 runs 18 residues. CDR3 sequence reads: CASSKFSFGDRREETQYF. The CDR3 nucleotides are TGTGCCAGCAGCAAATTTTCTTTTGGGGACAGGAGAGAAGAGACCCAGTACTTC.

J is TRBJ1-3 and V is TRBV7-9, with no clear D. Trimming shortened V by 1 base and J by 0 bases, and 13 bases separated the two germline ends. Germline V gene lookup returns CDR1 SEHNR and CDR2 FQNEAQ (reference sequence). The CDR3 spans 17 residues. The CDR3 protein is CASSLEGGRSSGNTIYF. CDR3 bases: TGTGCCAGCAGCTTAGAAGGCGGCCGGAGCTCTGGAAACACCATATATTTT.

The chain employs TRBV2 and TRBJ2-5, with D perhaps TRBD1 (6 bases). Germline lookup yields CDR1 SNHLY and CDR2 FYNNEI. The length of the CDR3 is 14 residues. Deletions cut 6 bases from V and 5 bases from J, with 16 bases between. The CDR3 nucleotides read TGTGCCAGCAGGACACAGGGAGTAGGGGAGACCCAGTACTTC. Amino acids: CASRTQGVGETQYF.